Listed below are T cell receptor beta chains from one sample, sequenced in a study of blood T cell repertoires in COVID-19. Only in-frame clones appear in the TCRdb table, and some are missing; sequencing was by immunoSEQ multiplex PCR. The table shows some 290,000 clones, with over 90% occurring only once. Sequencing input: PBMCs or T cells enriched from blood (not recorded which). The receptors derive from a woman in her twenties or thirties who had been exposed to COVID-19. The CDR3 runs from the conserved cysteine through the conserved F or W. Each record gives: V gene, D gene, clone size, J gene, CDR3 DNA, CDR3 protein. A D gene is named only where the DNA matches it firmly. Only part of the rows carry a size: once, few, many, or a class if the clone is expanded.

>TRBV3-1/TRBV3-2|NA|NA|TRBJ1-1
TGTGCCAGCAGCCAAGGAGATTGGGGGCCGTCTGAAGCTTTCTTT
CASSQGDWGPSEAFF
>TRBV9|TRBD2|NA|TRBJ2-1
TGTGCCAGCAGCCCCACAAAGCGGGGGACCAGCGCTCACAATGAGCAGTTCTTC
CASSPTKRGTSAHNEQFF
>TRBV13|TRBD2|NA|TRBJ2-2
TGTGCCAGCAGCCTAGCGGGGGACACCGGGGAGCTGTTTTTT
CASSLAGDTGELFF
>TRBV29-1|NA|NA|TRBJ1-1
TGCAGCGTTGTGCAGACAGACACTGAAGCTTTCTTT
CSVVQTDTEAFF
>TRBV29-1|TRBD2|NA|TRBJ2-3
TGCAGCGTTGAAGGGGCTAGCGGGGGACGGGATACGCAGTATTTT
CSVEGASGGRDTQYF
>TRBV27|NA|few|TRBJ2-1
TGTGCCAGCAGTTTAAGGCCAGGGAACAATGAGCAGTTCTTC
CASSLRPGNNEQFF
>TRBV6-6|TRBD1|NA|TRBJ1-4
TGTGCCAGCAGGGAACCGGGACAGGGGTATGAAAAACTGTTTTTT
CASREPGQGYEKLFF
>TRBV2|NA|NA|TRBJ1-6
TGTGCCAGCAGTCAACCGAAAGGGGCAGGGACTGAATCACCCCTCCACTTT
CASSQPKGAGTESPLHF
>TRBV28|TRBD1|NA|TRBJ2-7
TGTGCCAGCAGTCGGACAGGGTACGAGCAGTACTTC
CASSRTGYEQYF
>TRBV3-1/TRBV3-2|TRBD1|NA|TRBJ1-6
TGTGCCAGCAGCCAAGCGGGACAGGGTTCCCTACCCCTCCACTTT
CASSQAGQGSLPLHF
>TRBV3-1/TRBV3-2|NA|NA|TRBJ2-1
TGTGCCAGCAGCCTTCGTAATGAGCAGTTCTTC
CASSLRNEQFF
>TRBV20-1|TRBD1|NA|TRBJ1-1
TGCAGTGCTAGTGGACAGGGGGTCACTGAAGCTTTCTTT
CSASGQGVTEAFF
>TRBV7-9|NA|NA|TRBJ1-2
TGTGCCAGCAGCCGTGGGCGCGGCTACACCTTC
CASSRGRGYTF
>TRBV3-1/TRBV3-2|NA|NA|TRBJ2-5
TGTGCCAGCAGCCAAGGAGTAGCCGAGACCCAGTACTTC
CASSQGVAETQYF
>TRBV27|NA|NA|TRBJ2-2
TGTGCCAGCAGTACATCCTGGGCCGACACCGGGGAGCTGTTTTTT
CASSTSWADTGELFF
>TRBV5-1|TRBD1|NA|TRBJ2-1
TGCGCCAGCAGCCTTAGACAGGGGTCCTACAATGAGCAGTTCTTC
CASSLRQGSYNEQFF
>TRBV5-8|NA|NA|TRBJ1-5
TGTGCCAGCAGCTCTTTCGGAGGGTGGGGATATCAGCCCCAGCATTTT
CASSSFGGWGYQPQHF
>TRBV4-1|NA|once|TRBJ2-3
TGCGCCAGCAGCCAACTCCCTAGCACAGATACGCAGTATTTT
CASSQLPSTDTQYF
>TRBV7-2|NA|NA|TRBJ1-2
TGTGCCAGCAGCTTAGCGCGTGACTATGGCTACACCTTC
CASSLARDYGYTF
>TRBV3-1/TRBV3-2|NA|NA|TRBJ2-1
TGTGCCAGCAGCCAGGCCGACAATGAGCAGTTCTTC
CASSQADNEQFF
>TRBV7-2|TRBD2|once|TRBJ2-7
TGTGCCAGCAGAATCTTCGGGGGGGGGAACTCCTACGAGCAGTACTTC
CASRIFGGGNSYEQYF